Each of the 18 T cell receptor beta chains below was sequenced from the same sample in a study of OX40 agonist ivuxolimab in advanced cancers. Measured with immunoSEQ multiplex PCR; TCRdb has only the in-frame clones, and not every one. This sample has about 50,000 clones, with approximately 89% found just once. The material sequenced was CD4+ or CD8+ T cells sorted from blood, taken in a trial of the OX40 agonist ivuxolimab. These receptors were collected from an adult with an advanced solid tumor such as melanoma, head and neck, liver or kidney cancer.

The chain links TRBV7-3 to TRBJ2-1, with 9 bases that match TRBD2. The CDR3 sequence is 15 residues long. J lost 4 bases, V lost 1 base, and 2 bases had no gene match. The V gene's germline CDR1 is SGHTA and CDR2 FQGTGA. CDR3 residues: CASSLIAGDYNEQFF. CDR3 bases: TGTGCCAGCAGCTTAATAGCGGGAGATTACAATGAGCAGTTCTTC.

This rearrangement joins TRBV7-3 to TRBJ2-1, with D possibly matching TRBD1 (6 bases). The CDR3 contains 15 residues. The V end was cut by 5 bases, the J end by 0 bases, with 11 bases between. Germline assignment: CDR1 SGHTA and CDR2 FQGTGA. The CDR3 sequence: CASSTGPSSYNEQFF. The DNA for the CDR3 is TGTGCCAGCAGCACAGGGCCGAGCTCCTACAATGAGCAGTTCTTC.

The V gene is TRBV7-6, the J gene TRBJ2-1; D gene ambiguous. Trimming removed 0 bases at V and 4 bases at J, with 16 bases between. The V gene's germline CDR1 is SGHVS and CDR2 FNYEAQ. The CDR3 runs to 17 residues. The CDR3 DNA reads TGTGCCAGCAGCTTAGCCCCGGATCCTGGGGTTTACAATGAGCAGTTCTTC. Its translation: CASSLAPDPGVYNEQFF.

V is TRBV30 and J is TRBJ1-2; TRBD1 might be the D (6 bases). The CDR3 contains 16 residues. The V gene's germline CDR1 is GTSNPN and CDR2 SVGIG (reference sequence). The V and J ends lost 0 bases and 2 bases respectively, with 16 bases between them. The CDR3 coding sequence is TGTGCCTGGAGTGTTCTGGTCGACAGGAGAAACTATGGCTACACCTTC. Protein product: CAWSVLVDRRNYGYTF.

This sequence joins TRBV30 and TRBJ1-5; D call uncertain. CDR3 size: 13 residues. V was trimmed by 0 bases and J by 3 bases, leaving 6 bases between them. In germline, CDR1 is GTSNPN, CDR2 SVGIG (reference sequence). The CDR3 loop is CAWSVEVNQPQHF. The CDR3 DNA is TGTGCCTGGAGTGTAGAAGTCAATCAGCCCCAGCATTTT.

This clone was seen a single time. This chain joins TRBV7-8 and TRBJ2-7, with D uncertain. CDR1 and CDR2 from the germline V gene are SGHVS and FQNEAQ. The CDR3 spans 16 residues. Trimming shortened V by 7 bases and J by 5 bases, and 24 bases separated the two germline ends. The CDR3 DNA reads as TGTGCCAGCAACGACCCATCGGGCAGCTCTATCCACGAGCAGTACTTC. The encoded protein is CASNDPSGSSIHEQYF.

This chain links TRBV6-5 with TRBJ1-6; TRBD1 might be the D (6 bases). V lost 2 bases and J lost 10, with 12 bases in between. This CDR3 has 14 amino acids. Germline V gives CDR1 MNHEY, CDR2 SVGAGI. This chain's CDR3 is CASSYGTRGSPLHF. CDR3 DNA sequence: TGTGCCAGCAGTTACGGAACCAGGGGCTCACCCCTCCACTTT.

The CDR3 DNA follows: TGTGCCTGGAGTGTACCGTGGGAACAATTGACCTTCTATGGCTACACCTTC. Translated, it gives CAWSVPWEQLTFYGYTF. The chain recombines TRBV30 with TRBJ1-2; unclear D gene. CDR3 length equals 17 residues. Germline CDR1 reads GTSNPN; CDR2 reads SVGIG (reference sequence). The V end was cut by 0 bases, the J end by 4 bases, with 21 bases between. The whole variable domain, remainder taken from reference TRBV30 and TRBJ1-2, is SQTIHQWPATLVQPVGSPLSLECTVEGTSNPNLYWYRQAAGRGLQLLFYSVGIGQISSEVPQNLSASRPQDRQFILSSKKLLLSDSGFYLCAWSVPWEQLTFYGYTFGSGTRLTVV.

This chain links TRBV7-6 with TRBJ2-1; D may be TRBD2 (5 bases). Trimming cost V 4 bases and J 2 bases, with 9 bases left between them. Germline-derived CDR1 and CDR2 are SGHVS and FNYEAQ. CDR3 size: 14 residues. The CDR3 protein is CASSSGLTYNEQFF. The CDR3 nucleotides read TGTGCCAGCAGCTCAGGACTGACCTACAATGAGCAGTTCTTC.

The chain employs TRBV28 and TRBJ2-3; 11 bases line up with TRBD2. The V and J ends lost 2 bases and 1 base, in that order; junction bases with no gene match: 2. The CDR3 consists of 16 residues. Germline-derived CDR1 and CDR2 are MDHEN and SYDVKM. CDR3: CASSLEGLAGTDTQYF. CDR3 DNA: TGTGCCAGCAGTTTAGAGGGACTAGCGGGCACAGATACGCAGTATTTT.

V and J are TRBV28 and TRBJ2-7; 8 nucleotides match TRBD2. The CDR3 contains 15 residues. The V gene's germline CDR1 is MDHEN and CDR2 SYDVKM. V dropped 6 bases and J dropped 2; count of bases not matched to a gene: 9. The CDR3 here is CASSSPLAGAYEQYF. In DNA, the CDR3 is TGTGCCAGCAGCTCCCCTCTAGCGGGCGCCTACGAGCAGTACTTC.

This clone has a handful of counts. The chain joins TRBV4-3 to TRBJ2-2; D is unresolved. Per the germline V gene, CDR1 is LGHNA and CDR2 is YSLEER. V gave up 1 base and J gave up 4 bases, with 7 bases separating them. The CDR3 consists of 14 residues. As DNA, the CDR3 is TGCGCCAGCAGCCAAGCAATGAGCACCGGGGAGCTGTTTTTT. This translates into CASSQAMSTGELFF.

This chain uses TRBV5-1 with TRBJ2-1; 9 bases are a match to TRBD2. V gave up 4 bases and J gave up 9 bases; unmatched junction bases: 14. This CDR3 contains 16 residues. Germline V gene sequence: CDR1 SGHRS, CDR2 YFSETQ. CDR3 protein: CASSPLAGVRPFEQFF. Here the CDR3 DNA reads TGCGCCAGCAGCCCTTTAGCGGGGGTGCGTCCGTTTGAGCAGTTCTTC.

The chain couples TRBV4-1 to TRBJ2-7; tentatively, D is TRBD2 (6 bases). Per the germline V gene, CDR1 is MGHRA and CDR2 is YSYEKL. This CDR3 comprises 14 residues. The germline V and J ends were trimmed by 4 bases and 3 bases, with 13 bases remaining between them. In nucleotides, the CDR3 is TGCGCCAGCAGCCGGACGGGACTCATCTACGAGCAGTACTTC. Protein sequence: CASSRTGLIYEQYF.

The chain links TRBV10-3 to TRBJ1-2; D uncertain. This CDR3 has 14 amino acids. CDR1 ENHRY and CDR2 SYGVKD come from the germline V gene. Trimming pared 2 bases from V and 5 bases from J, leaving 12 bases between. The CDR3 DNA sequence: TGTGCCATCAGTGAGGTTGTCAGCACTTATGGCTACACCTTC. This encodes CAISEVVSTYGYTF.

The chain employs TRBV6-1 and TRBJ2-7; TRBD2 matches at 12 bases. V shed 1 base, J shed 3 bases, and the junction held 4 bases outside the gene matches. The CDR3 contains 16 residues. Germline V lookup: CDR1 MNHNS, CDR2 SASEGT. The CDR3, as DNA: TGTGCCAGCAGTGAAGTCGGACTAGCGGGACACTACGAGCAGTACTTC. This gives the protein CASSEVGLAGHYEQYF.

The V gene is TRBV4-1, the J gene TRBJ1-1, with no clear D. The V end lost 0 bases, the J end lost 5 bases, and 13 bases lay between the germline ends. The CDR3 spans 15 residues. The germline CDR1 and CDR2 sequences are MGHRA and YSYEKL. The CDR3 is CASSQDPGGRTEAFF. The CDR3 DNA is TGCGCCAGCAGCCAAGATCCAGGCGGTCGAACTGAAGCTTTCTTT.

V is TRBV4-3 and J is TRBJ2-2, with TRBD2 as a possible D gene (5 bases). From germline, CDR1 is LGHNA and CDR2 YSLEER. V was cut by 1 base and J by 5 bases, with 14 bases left in between. CDR3 size: 16 residues. CDR3 sequence: CASSQVSGEWTGELFF. In DNA form, the CDR3 reads TGCGCCAGCAGCCAAGTAAGCGGAGAATGGACCGGGGAGCTGTTTTTT.